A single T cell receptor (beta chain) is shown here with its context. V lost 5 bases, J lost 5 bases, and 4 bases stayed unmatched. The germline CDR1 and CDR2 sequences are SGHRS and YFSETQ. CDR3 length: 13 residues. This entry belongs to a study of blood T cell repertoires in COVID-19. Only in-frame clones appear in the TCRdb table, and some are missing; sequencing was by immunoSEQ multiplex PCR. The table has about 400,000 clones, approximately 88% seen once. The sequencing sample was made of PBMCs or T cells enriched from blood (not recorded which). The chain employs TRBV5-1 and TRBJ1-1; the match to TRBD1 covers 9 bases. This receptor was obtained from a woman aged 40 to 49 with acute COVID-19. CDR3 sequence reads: CASRVTGGTEAFF. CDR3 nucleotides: TGCGCCAGCAGAGTGACAGGGGGGACTGAAGCTTTCTTT. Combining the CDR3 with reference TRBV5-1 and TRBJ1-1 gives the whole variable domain KAGVTQTPRYLIKTRGQQVTLSCSPISGHRSVSWYQQTPGQGLQFLFEYFSETQRNKGNFPGRFSGRQFSNSRSEMNVSTLELGDSALYLCASRVTGGTEAFFGQGTRLTVV.